A selection of T cell receptor beta chains follows, all from one sample in a study of shared clonotypes between healthy human individuals. Sequencing used immunoSEQ multiplex PCR; TCRdb keeps in-frame clones, though not all of them. The sample has about 680,000 clones, 55% to 85% seen once. Sequencing was carried out using memory CD4+ T cells sorted from blood. Source of these receptors: a woman aged 25-40 years in good health. CDR3s include the opening cysteine and the closing phenylalanine or tryptophan. The D gene is left open where the match is weak. The listing skips clone size in some rows; elsewhere it reads once, few, many or a size class.

TRBV5-1	.	.	TRBJ1-4	13	TGCGCCAGCAGACAGGGATTGAATGAAAAACTGTTTTTT	CASRQGLNEKLFF
TRBV7-3	.	.	TRBJ2-3	14	TGTGCCAGCAGCCTCTACTTGGAAACAGATACGCAGTATTTT	CASSLYLETDTQYF
TRBV2	.	.	TRBJ2-7	20	TGTGCCAGCAGTGAAGTTCGGCAGGGGGAGATCAGGCGGGACCCCTACGAGCAGTACTTC	CASSEVRQGEIRRDPYEQYF
TRBV18	.	.	TRBJ1-1	13	TGTGCCAGCTCACCACCTGGGAACACTGAAGCTTTCTTT	CASSPPGNTEAFF
TRBV18	.	.	TRBJ2-7	19	TGTGCCAGCTCACCGATACAGGGGGCTAGGACTAGCCCTACCTACGAGCAGTACTTC	CASSPIQGARTSPTYEQYF
TRBV11-2	TRBD2	.	TRBJ2-1	15	TGTGCCAGCAGCGCTGTTAGCGGGAGCGTAGGTGAGCAGTTCTTC	CASSAVSGSVGEQFF
TRBV6-5	.	.	TRBJ2-1	15	TGTGCCAGCAGTGCCGCCCCGGACAGCTACAATGAGCAGTTCTTC	CASSAAPDSYNEQFF
TRBV2	TRBD2	.	TRBJ2-7	13	TGTGCCAGCAGGACTAGCGGGAGCTACGAGCAGTACTTC	CASRTSGSYEQYF
TRBV5-6	.	.	TRBJ2-3	17	TGTGCCAGCAGCTCCTTCTTCGCGGCCGTACGTACAGATACGCAGTATTTT	CASSSFFAAVRTDTQYF
TRBV7-2	TRBD1	once	TRBJ1-3	15	TGTGCCAGCAGCTTAGCAAGACAGGGAGGAAACACCATATATTTT	CASSLARQGGNTIYF
TRBV4-2	.	.	TRBJ2-1	17	TGTGCCAGCAGCCAAGAACCGGGAAGAAGCTCCTACAATGAGCAGTTCTTC	CASSQEPGRSSYNEQFF
TRBV28	.	.	TRBJ2-1	12	TGTGCCAGCAGTTTAATTTGGGATGAGCAGTTCTTC	CASSLIWDEQFF
TRBV5-1	.	once	TRBJ2-3	13	TGCGCCAGCAGCTTGGCGTCGATAGATACGCAGTATTTT	CASSLASIDTQYF
TRBV19	TRBD1	.	TRBJ2-7	16	TGTGCCAGTAGTATCTCCGGGACAGGGGTATTGTACGAGCAGTACTTC	CASSISGTGVLYEQYF
TRBV6-6	.	.	TRBJ1-1	11	TGTGCCAGCAGTTCGACAGAAAAAGCTTTCTTT	CASSSTEKAFF
TRBV6-1	TRBD2	many	TRBJ2-7	13	TGTGCCAGCAGGGGGACTAGCTCCTACGAGCAGTACTTC	CASRGTSSYEQYF
TRBV5-4	.	.	TRBJ2-7	14	TGTGCCAGCAGCTCCGGGACTCTCCCCTACGAGCAGTACTTC	CASSSGTLPYEQYF
TRBV28	.	.	TRBJ2-7	13	TGTGCCAGCAGCGCAATGAGCTCCTACGAGCAGTACTTC	CASSAMSSYEQYF
TRBV11-2	.	.	TRBJ2-7	14	TGTGCCAGCAGCTTCAGTCCGGCCCCCTACGAGCAGTACTTC	CASSFSPAPYEQYF
TRBV12-5	.	.	TRBJ1-1	15	TGTGCTAGTGGTTTGGCTCGGGACGGTCAAACTGAAGCTTTCTTT	CASGLARDGQTEAFF
TRBV2	.	few	TRBJ1-2	14	TGTGCCAGCAGTGAAACGACAGCCAACTATGGCTACACCTTC	CASSETTANYGYTF
TRBV30	.	.	TRBJ1-1	14	TGTGCCTGGAGGGGGGGACGGATGAACACTGAAGCTTTCTTT	CAWRGGRMNTEAFF
TRBV12-5	.	.	TRBJ2-1	17	TGTGCTAGTGGTTTGGCCCTAGCCGGATTCTCCTACAATGAGCAGTTCTTC	CASGLALAGFSYNEQFF